This T cell receptor (beta chain) was sequenced for a study of radiation and T cells in renal cell carcinoma. Study-level results: Top tumor clonotypes rose in blood 2 weeks post-radiation, then contracted. Baseline intratumoral clonotype presence is unknown without pretreatment biopsies.

Time point given: blood 2 weeks post-SBRT. Indicated treatment: 15 Gy SBRT to primary tumor, nephrectomy 4 weeks later. Clones were read by immunoSEQ multiplex PCR, and TCRdb kept only the in-frame ones, dropping some. Of about 130,000 clones in the sample, more than 75% were seen once. Comment on this clone: Its antigen remains unidentified.

Trimming took 4 bases from V and 4 from J, leaving 10 bases between them. The CDR3 is made up of 13 amino acids. The germline V gene has CDR1 MNHNS and CDR2 SASEGT. The genes are TRBV6-1 and TRBJ1-1; D remains ambiguous. Sequences were derived from blood, sampled from a patient whose treatment included radiotherapy and nephrectomy. This clonotype was sampled from a woman aged 70-85 years with renal cell carcinoma. CDR3 region: CASSGARGTEAFF. The CDR3 nucleotides are TGTGCCAGCAGTGGTGCCCGTGGCACTGAAGCTTTCTTT.